The rows below give T cell receptor beta chains drawn from one sample of a study of regulatory and conventional T cells in RAG deficiency. Libraries were prepared by immunoSEQ multiplex PCR; TCRdb keeps only in-frame clonotypes and omits some of them. The data show around 37,000 clones, about 89% seen once. In addition, the sample was reused for a study of regulatory T cells.

Specimen: CD8+ T cells sorted from blood. The receptors shown here come from a human donor in good health. Both conserved end residues are part of each CDR3. A D gene is named only where the DNA matches it firmly. Not all rows give a size; the values are once, few, many and, for expanded clones, a class.

CDR3nt: TGTGCCAGCAGCGTAGAGGGGGCGAAACTCACTGAAGCTTTCTTT
CDR3aa: CASSVEGAKLTEAFF
d_gene: TRBD1
j_gene: TRBJ1-1
v_gene: TRBV9
abundance: -
len: 15

CDR3nt: TGTGCCAGCAGTGAAGGTCCCACGGGACAGATCAATGAAAAACTGTTTTTT
CDR3aa: CASSEGPTGQINEKLFF
d_gene: TRBD1
j_gene: TRBJ1-4
v_gene: TRBV2
abundance: -
len: 17

CDR3nt: TGTGCCAGCAGTTCCCGGGACAGGAAGTCCCTAGCCAAAAACATTCAGTACTTC
CDR3aa: CASSSRDRKSLAKNIQYF
d_gene: TRBD1
j_gene: TRBJ2-4
v_gene: TRBV27
abundance: -
len: 18

CDR3nt: TGCAGCGTTGAAGCAATGGTGGGTGAGCAGTACTTC
CDR3aa: CSVEAMVGEQYF
d_gene: -
j_gene: TRBJ2-5
v_gene: TRBV29-1
abundance: -
len: 12

CDR3nt: TGCGCCAGCAGTATAGCGGGTACGAACACCGGGGAGCTGTTTTTT
CDR3aa: CASSIAGTNTGELFF
d_gene: TRBD2
j_gene: TRBJ2-2
v_gene: TRBV5-1
abundance: -
len: 15

CDR3nt: TGTGCCAGCAGCCGTGGAATGGGGGTAGGGGCCCAGGAGTTTGAGCAGTTCTTC
CDR3aa: CASSRGMGVGAQEFEQFF
d_gene: -
j_gene: TRBJ2-1
v_gene: TRBV5-4
abundance: once
len: 18

CDR3nt: TGTGCCAGCAGCTTAGCCGTGGCGGGGACAGATACGCAGTATTTT
CDR3aa: CASSLAVAGTDTQYF
d_gene: -
j_gene: TRBJ2-3
v_gene: TRBV7-9
abundance: -
len: 15

CDR3nt: TGTGCCAGCAGTCAAGGGACAGGGGGCGATCAGCCCCAGCATTTT
CDR3aa: CASSQGTGGDQPQHF
d_gene: TRBD1
j_gene: TRBJ1-5
v_gene: TRBV27
abundance: -
len: 15

CDR3nt: TGTGCCTTGGAGGCGGACAACAATGAGCAGTTCTTC
CDR3aa: CALEADNNEQFF
d_gene: -
j_gene: TRBJ2-1
v_gene: TRBV30
abundance: -
len: 12

CDR3nt: TGTGCCAGCAGTATTAGCGGGAGAAGGAACGAGCAGTACTTC
CDR3aa: CASSISGRRNEQYF
d_gene: TRBD2
j_gene: TRBJ2-7
v_gene: TRBV28
abundance: -
len: 14

CDR3nt: TGTGCCAGTAGTTCACAGGGTAAAGGCAATCAGCCCCAGCATTTT
CDR3aa: CASSSQGKGNQPQHF
d_gene: -
j_gene: TRBJ1-5
v_gene: TRBV19
abundance: -
len: 15

CDR3nt: TGTGCCAGCAGCAGCACAGGGTTCTCCTACGAGCAGTACTTC
CDR3aa: CASSSTGFSYEQYF
d_gene: -
j_gene: TRBJ2-7
v_gene: TRBV5-6
abundance: -
len: 14

CDR3nt: TGTGCCAGCAGCGTTAGCGGAGACTCCTACAATGAGCAGTTCTTC
CDR3aa: CASSVSGDSYNEQFF
d_gene: -
j_gene: TRBJ2-1
v_gene: TRBV9
abundance: -
len: 15

CDR3nt: TGTGCCGCAGGACAAAACTATGGCTACACCTTC
CDR3aa: CAAGQNYGYTF
d_gene: -
j_gene: TRBJ1-2
v_gene: TRBV28
abundance: -
len: 11

CDR3nt: TGTGCCAGCAGCCCGGGACCAGGCTACGAGCAGTACTTC
CDR3aa: CASSPGPGYEQYF
d_gene: -
j_gene: TRBJ2-7
v_gene: TRBV7-2
abundance: -
len: 13

CDR3nt: TGTGCCAGCAGCTCCTATGGGGGACAGCGACCTAACTATGGCTACACCTTC
CDR3aa: CASSSYGGQRPNYGYTF
d_gene: TRBD1
j_gene: TRBJ1-2
v_gene: TRBV5-6
abundance: -
len: 17

CDR3nt: TGTGCCAGCAGCTTTTGGGGCCAAACTGAAGCTTTCTTT
CDR3aa: CASSFWGQTEAFF
d_gene: -
j_gene: TRBJ1-1
v_gene: TRBV7-9
abundance: -
len: 13

CDR3nt: TGTGCCAGCAACGAAAGGAGCCCAGGGGGCGGCAACTATGGCTACACCTTC
CDR3aa: CASNERSPGGGNYGYTF
d_gene: TRBD1
j_gene: TRBJ1-2
v_gene: TRBV2
abundance: -
len: 17

CDR3nt: TGCAGTGCTAGAGTGGGGTATGGCTACACCTTC
CDR3aa: CSARVGYGYTF
d_gene: -
j_gene: TRBJ1-2
v_gene: TRBV20-1
abundance: once
len: 11

CDR3nt: TGTGCCAGCAGGGCAGGGAATTCACCCCTCCACTTT
CDR3aa: CASRAGNSPLHF
d_gene: -
j_gene: TRBJ1-6
v_gene: TRBV6-5
abundance: -
len: 12

CDR3nt: TGTGCCAGCAGCTCGTTCGCCGACGGACCAATTCATGGCTACACCTTC
CDR3aa: CASSSFADGPIHGYTF
d_gene: -
j_gene: TRBJ1-2
v_gene: TRBV5-6
abundance: -
len: 16

CDR3nt: TGTGCCAGCAGGCGGGGGGGCGCTAAGGGCAATGAGCAGTTCTTC
CDR3aa: CASRRGGAKGNEQFF
d_gene: TRBD2
j_gene: TRBJ2-1
v_gene: TRBV27
abundance: -
len: 15

CDR3nt: TGTGCCAGCAGCCCGACGCTAGCGGGATCCACCGGGGAGCTGTTTTTT
CDR3aa: CASSPTLAGSTGELFF
d_gene: TRBD2
j_gene: TRBJ2-2
v_gene: TRBV13
abundance: -
len: 16

CDR3nt: TGTGCCAGCAGCGTAGAAGGGAAGATCTATAATTCACCCCTCCACTTT
CDR3aa: CASSVEGKIYNSPLHF
d_gene: -
j_gene: TRBJ1-6
v_gene: TRBV9
abundance: -
len: 16

CDR3nt: TGTGCCAGCAGCCCCAGCTCCGGGACTAGCGGGGGTAATGAGCAGTTCTTC
CDR3aa: CASSPSSGTSGGNEQFF
d_gene: TRBD2
j_gene: TRBJ2-1
v_gene: TRBV7-9
abundance: -
len: 17

CDR3nt: TGTGCCAGCAGCCAAGATAGCGGGGGGGCCAATGAGCAGTTCTTC
CDR3aa: CASSQDSGGANEQFF
d_gene: TRBD2
j_gene: TRBJ2-1
v_gene: TRBV4-2
abundance: -
len: 15

CDR3nt: TGTGCCAGTAGTATAGGTGGGGGGAACACTGAAGCTTTCTTT
CDR3aa: CASSIGGGNTEAFF
d_gene: -
j_gene: TRBJ1-1
v_gene: TRBV19
abundance: -
len: 14

CDR3nt: TGTGCCAGCAGCTTAGGCGGGAGCCCCTCCTACGAGCAGTACTTC
CDR3aa: CASSLGGSPSYEQYF
d_gene: TRBD2
j_gene: TRBJ2-7
v_gene: TRBV5-6
abundance: -
len: 15

CDR3nt: TGCGCCAGCAGCTCGTACCGTTGGGACAGAAGAGGAACTGAAGCTTTCTTT
CDR3aa: CASSSYRWDRRGTEAFF
d_gene: TRBD1
j_gene: TRBJ1-1
v_gene: TRBV5-1
abundance: -
len: 17

CDR3nt: TGTGCCAGCAGTTCCGATCCCTACGAGCAGTACTTC
CDR3aa: CASSSDPYEQYF
d_gene: -
j_gene: TRBJ2-7
v_gene: TRBV6-1
abundance: -
len: 12

CDR3nt: TGTGCCAGTAGTATAGACCGGGACCATGGCTACACCTTC
CDR3aa: CASSIDRDHGYTF
d_gene: -
j_gene: TRBJ1-2
v_gene: TRBV19
abundance: -
len: 13

CDR3nt: TGTGCCCGCCGCGATTCACGTAGGACTGTTGCTGAAAAACTGTTTTTT
CDR3aa: CARRDSRRTVAEKLFF
d_gene: -
j_gene: TRBJ1-4
v_gene: TRBV28
abundance: -
len: 16

CDR3nt: TGTGCCAGCAGATCCGGGTCTGGACGCGAGCAGTACTTC
CDR3aa: CASRSGSGREQYF
d_gene: -
j_gene: TRBJ2-7
v_gene: TRBV6-1
abundance: -
len: 13

CDR3nt: TGTGCCAGCAGCCAGGGACTTTCGACCTACGAGCAGTACTTC
CDR3aa: CASSQGLSTYEQYF
d_gene: -
j_gene: TRBJ2-7
v_gene: TRBV5-6
abundance: -
len: 14

CDR3nt: TGTGCCAGCAGCTCAGTTAGCAGGGGGCACACAGATACGCAGTATTTT
CDR3aa: CASSSVSRGHTDTQYF
d_gene: TRBD1
j_gene: TRBJ2-3
v_gene: TRBV7-9
abundance: -
len: 16

CDR3nt: TGTGCCAGCAGTGAAGCGGTCGACAATCAGCCCCAGCATTTT
CDR3aa: CASSEAVDNQPQHF
d_gene: -
j_gene: TRBJ1-5
v_gene: TRBV6-1
abundance: -
len: 14

CDR3nt: TGTGCCAGCTCCCGCCGGGACAGGGGGGGAGAGCAGTACTTC
CDR3aa: CASSRRDRGGEQYF
d_gene: TRBD1
j_gene: TRBJ2-5
v_gene: TRBV18
abundance: once
len: 14

CDR3nt: TGCGCCAGCAGCCAAGATCTGGGGGGGCTCACTGAAGCTTTCTTT
CDR3aa: CASSQDLGGLTEAFF
d_gene: -
j_gene: TRBJ1-1
v_gene: TRBV4-1
abundance: -
len: 15

CDR3nt: TGCGCCAGCAGCTTAGGGCCGACAGGGACGGAGACCCAGTACTTC
CDR3aa: CASSLGPTGTETQYF
d_gene: TRBD1
j_gene: TRBJ2-5
v_gene: TRBV5-1
abundance: -
len: 15

CDR3nt: TGTGCCAGCAGACGCCCCTGGACGAACACTGAAGCTTTCTTT
CDR3aa: CASRRPWTNTEAFF
d_gene: -
j_gene: TRBJ1-1
v_gene: TRBV28
abundance: -
len: 14

CDR3nt: TGTGCCAGCAGCCAGGGTGGACTAGGTGAGCAGTTCTTC
CDR3aa: CASSQGGLGEQFF
d_gene: TRBD2
j_gene: TRBJ2-1
v_gene: TRBV14
abundance: -
len: 13

CDR3nt: TGTGCCAGCAGCTCGGATTCGGGACAGGTACCTGGCTACACCTTC
CDR3aa: CASSSDSGQVPGYTF
d_gene: TRBD1
j_gene: TRBJ1-2
v_gene: TRBV5-4
abundance: few
len: 15

CDR3nt: TGTGCCAGCACCAGGTCGTTGACCACTAACTATGGCTACACCTTC
CDR3aa: CASTRSLTTNYGYTF
d_gene: -
j_gene: TRBJ1-2
v_gene: TRBV6-5
abundance: -
len: 15

CDR3nt: TGTGCCAGCAGTGAAGCCTTCAATTCACCCCTCCACTTT
CDR3aa: CASSEAFNSPLHF
d_gene: -
j_gene: TRBJ1-6
v_gene: TRBV2
abundance: few
len: 13

CDR3nt: TGTGCCAGCAGCCTAGCGGAGGAGCAAGAGACCCAGTACTTC
CDR3aa: CASSLAEEQETQYF
d_gene: TRBD2
j_gene: TRBJ2-5
v_gene: TRBV13
abundance: -
len: 14

CDR3nt: TGTGCCAGCAGCGGAGGGACAGGCGTTATCCAAGAGACCCAGTACTTC
CDR3aa: CASSGGTGVIQETQYF
d_gene: TRBD1
j_gene: TRBJ2-5
v_gene: TRBV9
abundance: -
len: 16

CDR3nt: TGTGCCAGCAGCGTAGGGGGACTAGCGGGTTCCTACGAGCAGTACTTC
CDR3aa: CASSVGGLAGSYEQYF
d_gene: TRBD2
j_gene: TRBJ2-7
v_gene: TRBV9
abundance: -
len: 16

CDR3nt: TGTGCCAGCAGTGAGAGGATCCGGGACACTGAAGCTTTCTTT
CDR3aa: CASSERIRDTEAFF
d_gene: -
j_gene: TRBJ1-1
v_gene: TRBV2
abundance: -
len: 14

CDR3nt: TGCAGTGCAACGCGGACAGGCCGCTATCTCTTC
CDR3aa: CSATRTGRYLF
d_gene: TRBD1
j_gene: TRBJ2-7
v_gene: TRBV20-1
abundance: -
len: 11

CDR3nt: TGTGCCATCATAATCTCACGGACTAGCTGGTGGCCGTTCTTC
CDR3aa: CAIIISRTSWWPFF
d_gene: TRBD2
j_gene: TRBJ2-1
v_gene: TRBV6-1
abundance: -
len: 14

CDR3nt: TGTGCCACCAGTGTTGGTGGGCTAAATGAAAAACTGTTTTTT
CDR3aa: CATSVGGLNEKLFF
d_gene: -
j_gene: TRBJ1-4
v_gene: TRBV15
abundance: once
len: 14